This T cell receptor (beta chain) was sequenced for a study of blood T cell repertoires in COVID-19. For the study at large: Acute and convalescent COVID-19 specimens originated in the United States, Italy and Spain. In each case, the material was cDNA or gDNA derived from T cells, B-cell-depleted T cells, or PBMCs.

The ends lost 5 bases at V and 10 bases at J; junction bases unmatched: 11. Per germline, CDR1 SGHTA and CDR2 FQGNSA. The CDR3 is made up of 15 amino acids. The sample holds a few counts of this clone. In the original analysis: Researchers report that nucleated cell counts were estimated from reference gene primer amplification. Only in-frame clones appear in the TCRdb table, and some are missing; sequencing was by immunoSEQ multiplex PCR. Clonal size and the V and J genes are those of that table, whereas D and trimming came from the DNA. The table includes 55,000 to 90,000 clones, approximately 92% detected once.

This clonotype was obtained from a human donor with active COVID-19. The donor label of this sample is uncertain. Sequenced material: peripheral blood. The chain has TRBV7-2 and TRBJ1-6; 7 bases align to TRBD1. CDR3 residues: CASSPNTGVGSPLHF. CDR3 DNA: TGTGCCAGCAGCCCGAATACAGGGGTTGGCTCACCCCTCCACTTT.